The clone carrying this TCR beta chain was counted once. What it binds is not known. These data originate in a study of graft-versus-host responses after intestinal transplantation. Study details: For two to four years after anti-thymocyte globulin induction, all recipients took tacrolimus and steroids.

Study conclusions and caveats: Declining HvG levels early post-transplant were linked to peak circulating GvH clone levels. Marrow from the recipient contained GvH clones, some of which had appeared first in ileum or blood.

Generated by immunoSEQ multiplex PCR, the TCRdb table keeps only in-frame clones and is missing some. The repertoire consists of 99,000 or so clones, with about 90% occurring once and the leading ten covering about 1%. V trimming: 0 bases; J trimming: 1 base; junction bases outside the gene matches: 9. Germline values: CDR1 LGHNA, CDR2 YNFKEQ. The CDR3 totals 18 residues. This clonotype was sampled from a human donor who received an intestinal transplant. The rearrangement uses TRBV4-2 and TRBJ2-5, with 9 bases matching TRBD2. Sequencing used unstimulated CD4+ T cells sorted from spleen or lymph node cells, obtained before intestinal transplant. The CDR3 coding sequence is TGTGCCAGCAGCCAAGATCACGGAGAGCGGGGGGTCCAAGAGACCCAGTACTTC. Amino acids: CASSQDHGERGVQETQYF.